The T cell receptor (beta chain) under discussion was sequenced for a study of T-cell reconstitution after alpha-beta-depleted transplantation in children (dated by TCRdb to 2015 to 2016). About the investigation overall: T-cell immune reconstitution after TCRalphabeta/CD19-depleted allogeneic hematopoietic cell transplantation in children was quantitatively tracked in the study by means of TCR repertoire profiling.

The CDR3 goes from the cysteine to the phenylalanine over 15 residues. Only the CDR3 portion is preserved as DNA: 45 bases, with reading frame beginning at the first base. V loses 5 bases at its end and J loses 6 bases; junction bases beyond the gene matches: 4. In the germline V gene (reference sequence), CDR1 corresponds to SEHNR and CDR2 to FQNEAQ. With respect to this clonotype: There is no known antigen for this receptor. Nothing much larger sits one base from this clone, and base qualities are not available.

The library relied on PCR. The instrument was an Illumina HiSeq 2500. TCR libraries were prepared with molecular barcoding, using unique molecular identifiers to normalize TCRbeta repertoire quantification. TCRdb redid the processing of the public reads, applying fastp at Q25 and MiXCR, and retained in-frame beta chains. Each entry merges the rows of one CDR3 protein and shows their most common DNA and genes. The sample table holds 350,000 to 450,000 distinct CDR3 sequences, of which around 21% were seen once. Together, the top ten hold over 3.5% of the sample. The source was PBMCs from the stem cell graft donor, collected from the stem cell graft. The source of this sequence is a human donor who donated a stem cell graft to a child with acute myeloid leukemia. The V and J segments used are TRBV7-9 and TRBJ1-6; 10 middle bases align to TRBD1. The CDR3 protein is CASSPDRGPNSPLHF. Read as DNA, the sequence is TGTGCCAGCAGCCCAGACAGGGGGCCTAATTCACCCCTCCACTTT.